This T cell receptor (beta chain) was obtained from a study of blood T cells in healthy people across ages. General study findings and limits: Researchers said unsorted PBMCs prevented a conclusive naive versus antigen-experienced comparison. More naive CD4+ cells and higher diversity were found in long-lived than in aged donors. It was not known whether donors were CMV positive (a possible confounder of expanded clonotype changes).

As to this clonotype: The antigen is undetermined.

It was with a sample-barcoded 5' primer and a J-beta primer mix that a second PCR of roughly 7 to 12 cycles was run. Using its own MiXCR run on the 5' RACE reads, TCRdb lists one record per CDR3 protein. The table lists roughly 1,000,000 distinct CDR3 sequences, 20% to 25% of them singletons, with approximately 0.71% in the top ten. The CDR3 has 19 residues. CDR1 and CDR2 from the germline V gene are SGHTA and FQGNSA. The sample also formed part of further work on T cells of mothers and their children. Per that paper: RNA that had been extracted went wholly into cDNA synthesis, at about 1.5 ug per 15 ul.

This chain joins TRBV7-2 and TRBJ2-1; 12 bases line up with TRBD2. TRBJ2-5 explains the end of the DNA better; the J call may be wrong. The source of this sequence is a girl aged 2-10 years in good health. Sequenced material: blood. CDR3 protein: CASSLSGGGLAGGRETQYF. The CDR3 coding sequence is TGTGCCAGCAGCTTATCAGGGGGAGGGCTAGCGGGAGGGCGAGAGACCCAGTACTTC.